One and the same sample provided the 22 T cell receptor beta chains below, sequenced in a study of cytomegalovirus exposure and HLA in healthy donors. Vbeta (60) and Jbeta (13) primers were used in the PCR. Using immunoSEQ multiplex PCR, the repertoire was profiled, and TCRdb retains in-frame clones only, with some absent. The sample yields around 160,000 clones, around four fifths seen once. The sequenced sample was PBMCs. These TCRs come from a middle-aged man in good health and CMV-seropositive.

This chain uses TRBV6-5 with TRBJ1-4; 7 nucleotides align to TRBD1. J gave up 5 bases and V 2 bases, and 8 bases lay outside the gene matches. The germline gives CDR1 MNHEY, CDR2 SVGAGI. This CDR3 has 16 residues. CDR3 sequence (DNA): TGTGCCAGCAGTTACAATTGGGACAGAGGAAATGAAAAACTGTTTTTT. It encodes CASSYNWDRGNEKLFF.

The CDR3 region is CASSEEREVHGNQPQHF. The CDR3 nucleotides are TGTGCCAGCAGTGAAGAGAGAGAGGTTCATGGCAATCAGCCCCAGCATTTT. This chain joins TRBV6-1 and TRBJ1-5; unclear D gene. The V and J ends lost 1 base and 2 bases respectively, with 15 bases between them. Germline-derived CDR1 and CDR2 are MNHNS and SASEGT. This CDR3 has 17 amino acids.

The J gene is TRBJ1-6, the V gene TRBV28; D is unclear. V lost 2 bases and J 8 bases, leaving 4 bases between the germline ends. Germline CDR1 is MDHEN and CDR2 is SYDVKM. This CDR3 has 12 amino acids. CDR3 sequence (DNA): TGTGCCAGCAGTTTAGTATATTCACCCCTCCACTTT. This sequence encodes CASSLVYSPLHF.

This chain links TRBV7-9 with TRBJ2-7; tentative D call: TRBD2 (6 bases). CDR1 is SEHNR, CDR2 FQNEAQ, per germline (reference sequence). The CDR3 runs to 15 residues. V lost 3 bases and J 2 bases, leaving 14 bases between the germline ends. The CDR3 reads CASSFGRAGAYEQYF. The CDR3 DNA follows: TGTGCCAGCAGCTTCGGGAGAGCTGGAGCCTACGAGCAGTACTTC.

The V call is TRBV10-3, the J call TRBJ2-2; a weak D match, TRBD1 (5 bases). Trimming removed 3 bases at V and 1 base at J, with 12 bases between. Germline CDR1 reads ENHRY; CDR2 reads SYGVKD. This CDR3 has 16 amino acids. CDR3 amino acids: CAISDLLQVNTGELFF. The CDR3 bases are TGTGCCATCAGTGATCTCCTACAGGTGAACACCGGGGAGCTGTTTTTT.

This chain links TRBV4-3 with TRBJ2-2; TRBD2 matches at 10 bases. CDR1 and CDR2 (germline): LGHNA, YSLEER. V lost 3 bases and J lost 4; bases outside the gene matches: 11. There are 18 residues in the CDR3. In nucleotides, the CDR3 is TGCGCCAGCAGCCAGGACACCGCTAGCGGGGGAACCACCGGGGAGCTGTTTTTT. The encoded protein is CASSQDTASGGTTGELFF.

The chain uses TRBV7-2 and TRBJ1-5, with D possibly being TRBD1 (5 bases). V lost 8 bases and J 0 bases, leaving 11 bases between the germline ends. Germline V lookup: CDR1 SGHTA, CDR2 FQGNSA. The length of the CDR3 is 14 residues. CDR3 sequence: CASGRGDSNQPQHF. The CDR3 coding sequence is TGTGCCAGCGGTCGGGGGGATAGCAATCAGCCCCAGCATTTT.

This clone occurred a few times. The chain carries TRBV5-4 and TRBJ2-3, with 7 bases that match TRBD2. V lost 5 bases, J lost 4 bases, and 4 bases stayed unmatched. The CDR3 sequence is 13 residues long. CDR1 and CDR2 from the germline V gene are SGHNT and YYREEE (reference sequence). CDR3 nucleotides: TGTGCCAGCAGGCTGCTAGCGGCAGATACGCAGTATTTT. Translated: CASRLLAADTQYF.

This chain links TRBV7-3 with TRBJ2-5; 7 bases align to TRBD2. CDR3 length equals 13 residues. Germline V gene lookup returns CDR1 SGHTA and CDR2 FQGTGA. V shed 5 bases, J shed 3 bases, and the junction held 3 bases outside the gene matches. CDR3 amino acids: CASSRAGEETQYF. The CDR3 nucleotides are TGTGCCAGCAGCCGCGCGGGAGAAGAGACCCAGTACTTC.

The table lists this clone with a count of one. This sequence joins TRBV2 and TRBJ2-7, with TRBD1 as a possible D gene (6 bases). Trimming removed 6 bases from V and 1 base from J, with 10 bases in between. The CDR3 loop spans 13 amino acids. From germline, CDR1 is SNHLY and CDR2 FYNNEI. The CDR3: CASRPGTSYEQYF. CDR3 in DNA: TGTGCCAGCAGACCCGGGACATCCTACGAGCAGTACTTC.

This clone came up once. The chain has TRBV7-9 and TRBJ2-1; D is perhaps TRBD2 (6 bases). The CDR3 is 16 amino acids. Germline CDR1 and CDR2: SEHNR and FQNEAQ (reference sequence). Trimming took 2 bases from V and 10 from J, leaving 21 bases between them. CDR3 DNA sequence: TGTGCCAGCAGCTTATCGCTCGCGGGACCCAAACAAGAGCAGTTCTTC. This encodes CASSLSLAGPKQEQFF.

The V call is TRBV21-1, the J call TRBJ2-5; TRBD1, the table's D call, was not compared with the DNA. TRBV21-1 is reported as a pseudogene. This CDR3 comprises 15 residues. CDR3 protein: CASRTGTGVLETQYF. In nucleotides, the CDR3 is TGTGCCAGCAGAACCGGGACAGGGGTTTTAGAGACCCAGTACTTC.

The J gene is TRBJ2-7, the V gene TRBV5-4; 8 bases are shared with TRBD2. CDR1 and CDR2 from the germline V gene are SGHNT and YYREEE (reference sequence). Trimming removed 1 base from V and 3 bases from J; junction bases left unmatched: 9. This CDR3 comprises 16 residues. The CDR3: CASSLSPGLGHYEQYF. The DNA of the CDR3 is TGTGCCAGCAGCTTGAGCCCGGGACTAGGCCACTACGAGCAGTACTTC.

The rearrangement joins TRBV9 to TRBJ2-2; perhaps TRBD2 as D (6 bases). The length of the CDR3 is 20 residues. Per the germline V gene, CDR1 is SGDLS and CDR2 is YYNGEE. V was clipped by 0 bases and J by 3 bases, with 24 bases between them. The CDR3 here is CASSVETQSAGRRDTGELFF. CDR3 DNA sequence: TGTGCCAGCAGCGTAGAAACCCAGTCAGCGGGCAGGCGCGACACCGGGGAGCTGTTTTTT.

The chain has TRBV27 and TRBJ2-3; 9 nucleotides line up with TRBD2. CDR1 and CDR2 from the germline V gene are MNHEY and SMNVEV (reference sequence). The CDR3 has 21 amino acids. V lost 0 bases to trimming and J lost 2 bases; unmatched junction nucleotides: 18. The CDR3 sequence is CASSLSFEGASGNFDTDTQYF. CDR3 DNA: TGTGCCAGCAGTTTATCGTTTGAGGGGGCTAGCGGGAATTTCGACACAGATACGCAGTATTTT.

The chain is built from TRBV6-1 and TRBJ1-5; a possible D gene is TRBD1 (6 bases). Germline loops: CDR1 MNHNS, CDR2 SASEGT. V shed 6 bases and J shed 4 bases, with 13 bases lying between them. CDR3 size: 14 residues. The DNA for the CDR3 is TGTGCCAGCAGACAGGACAGTAAAAATCAGCCCCAGCATTTT. Amino acids: CASRQDSKNQPQHF.

V gene TRBV5-1 combines with J gene TRBJ2-7, with 9 bases fitting TRBD1. CDR3 length: 17 amino acids. From germline, CDR1 is SGHRS and CDR2 YFSETQ. The J segment lost 0 bases and the V segment lost 0 bases, leaving 7 bases of the junction unmatched. CDR3 sequence (DNA): TGCGCCAGCAGCTTGGGGGCCGGGGACAGGGACTCCTACGAGCAGTACTTC. It yields the protein CASSLGAGDRDSYEQYF.

The DNA of the CDR3 is TGTGCCAGCAGTGACCAACGGTGGGGGAGCGGGAGAAGCAATCAGCCCCAGCATTTT. This encodes CASSDQRWGSGRSNQPQHF. The V call is TRBV6-1, the J call TRBJ1-5, with D perhaps matching TRBD1 (5 bases). Trimming pared 3 bases from V and 1 base from J, leaving 22 bases between. The CDR3 totals 19 residues. Per germline, CDR1 MNHNS and CDR2 SASEGT.

This chain connects TRBV6-5 to TRBJ2-2, with D possibly matching TRBD2 (5 bases). Germline V gives CDR1 MNHEY, CDR2 SVGAGI. V dropped 7 bases and J dropped 0 bases, with 12 bases sitting between them. The length of the CDR3 is 15 residues. The CDR3 here is CASIPGNPNTGELFF. The CDR3 DNA reads as TGTGCCAGCATTCCCGGGAACCCGAACACCGGGGAGCTGTTTTTT.

The gene calls are TRBV15 and TRBJ2-3, with TRBD1 identical over 9 bases. This CDR3 has 15 amino acids. With V trimmed by 3 bases and J by 12 bases, 13 bases remained unmatched. Germline CDR1 LNHNV, CDR2 YYDKDF (reference sequence). The CDR3 nucleotides are TGTGCCACCAGCAGCGTTAGGACAGGGGCCTTTAGTCAGTATTTT. This sequence encodes CATSSVRTGAFSQYF.

The CDR3 is CASSLSPATNEKLFF. The CDR3 bases are TGTGCCAGCAGCCTGAGCCCCGCAACTAATGAAAAACTGTTTTTT. The gene calls are TRBV9 and TRBJ1-4; D gene ambiguous. The CDR3 covers 15 residues. The V end was cut by 4 bases, the J end by 0 bases, with 10 bases between. CDR1 and CDR2 from the germline V gene are SGDLS and YYNGEE.

The DNA of the CDR3 is TGTGCCAGCATGGCCGGGTATGACGAGCAGTACTTC. Residues: CASMAGYDEQYF. The rearrangement links TRBV2 to TRBJ2-5; D is ambiguous. Judging by the DNA end, TRBJ2-7 fits better; the J call may be wrong. Germline CDR1 and CDR2: SNHLY and FYNNEI. The CDR3 covers 12 residues.